This TCR beta chain comes out of a study of Graves' ophthalmopathy and Graves' hyperthyroidism. This clonotype was detected ten times or more. Enrolled hyperthyroidism patients had a new diagnosis, a duration under 2 months, and an age of 18 to 65. RNA transcripts provided the template for amplifying TCR beta CDR3 regions. A first-round RT-PCR used HTBI primers, followed by a second-round multiplex PCR. TCRdb re-called the multiplex PCR reads through MiXCR, storing one row per CDR3 protein. The sample has roughly 380,000 distinct CDR3 sequences; over 15% are singletons. This sequence originates from a woman aged 18-29 years with stable Graves' hyperthyroidism. The sample was peripheral blood.

The CDR3, as DNA: TGCGCCAGCAGCCAAGAGCCAGGGCTAAATTCACCCCTCCACTTT. This gives the protein CASSQEPGLNSPLHF. V is TRBV4-1 and J is TRBJ1-6, with D maybe TRBD1 (5 bases). CDR1 is MGHRA and CDR2 is YSYEKL in the germline V gene. V lost 0 bases to trimming and J lost 7 bases, with 10 bases between them. CDR3 length: 15 residues.